Included here is one T cell receptor (beta chain) sequence, with context. This entry comes from a study of blood T cells in healthy people across ages. The wider study: Template-switching capture recovered about one barcoded beta molecule per two T cells.

Trimming cost V 6 bases and J 8 bases; bases outside gene matches: 8. This CDR3 contains 14 residues. Germline CDR1 is DFQATT and CDR2 is SNEGSKA (reference sequence). Each donor was a healthy Caucasian individual from Russia, aged roughly 6 to 90. Per-sample PBMC isolation yielded at least 6.5 million cells. Sample-barcoded 5' priming and a J-beta primer mix drove a second PCR of about 6 to 12 cycles. Using its own MiXCR run on the 5' RACE reads, TCRdb lists one record per CDR3 protein. The sample comprises some 550,000 distinct CDR3 sequences, 45% to 55% of which are singletons, and 20% to 25% rests with the top ten.

This chain joins TRBV20-1 and TRBJ2-1, with TRBD2 identical over 12 bases. The sample was blood. The receptor was isolated from a man aged 80 or over in good health. The CDR3 here is CSAPTSGSSDEQFF. CDR3 sequence (DNA): TGCAGTGCCCCGACTAGCGGGAGTTCTGATGAGCAGTTCTTC.